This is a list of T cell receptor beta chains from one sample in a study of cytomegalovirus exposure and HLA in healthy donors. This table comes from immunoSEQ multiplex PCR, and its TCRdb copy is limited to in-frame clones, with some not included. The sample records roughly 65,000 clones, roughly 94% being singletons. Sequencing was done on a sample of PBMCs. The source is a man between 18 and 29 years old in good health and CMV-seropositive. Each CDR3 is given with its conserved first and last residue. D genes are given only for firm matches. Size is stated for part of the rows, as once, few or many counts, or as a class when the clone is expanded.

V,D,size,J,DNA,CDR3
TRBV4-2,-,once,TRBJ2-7,TGTGCCAGCAGCCAAGATCTCCCAAGCCTTGCCTACGAGCAGTACTTC,CASSQDLPSLAYEQYF
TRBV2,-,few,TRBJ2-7,TGTGCCAGCAGGGAAGTGGGGGGCTACGAGCAGTACTTC,CASREVGGYEQYF
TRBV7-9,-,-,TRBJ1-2,TGTGCCAGCAGCTTAGTTGGGGCCACCTATGGCTACACCTTC,CASSLVGATYGYTF
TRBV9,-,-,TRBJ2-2,TGTGCCAGCAGCGTTGTAGGGGATCTCGCCGGGGAGCTGTTTTTT,CASSVVGDLAGELFF
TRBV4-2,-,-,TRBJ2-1,TGTGCCAGCAGCCACCCCGACGTTGGAGATGAGCAGTTCTTC,CASSHPDVGDEQFF
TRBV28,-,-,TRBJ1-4,TGTGCCAGCAGTATCGGACAGATTAATGAAAAACTGTTTTTT,CASSIGQINEKLFF
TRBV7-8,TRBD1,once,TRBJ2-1,TGTGCCAGCTTCGGGACAGGGTTCTACAATGAGCAGTTCTTC,CASFGTGFYNEQFF
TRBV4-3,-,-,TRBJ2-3,TGCGCCAGCAGCGTAAAACAGGGGGGGACAGATACGCAGTATTTT,CASSVKQGGTDTQYF
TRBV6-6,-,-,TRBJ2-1,TGTGCCAGCACCGAGGGACTTTCCTCCTACAATGAGCAGTTCTTC,CASTEGLSSYNEQFF
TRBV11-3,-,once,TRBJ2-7,TGTGCCAGCAGTCTATCATGGGCTTCCGAGCAGTACTTC,CASSLSWASEQYF